A single sample is the source of the 2 T cell receptor beta chains below, sequenced in a study of pediatric ulcerative colitis. Repertoires were generated with immunoSEQ multiplex PCR, while TCRdb's copy carries only in-frame clones and drops some. The data contain 15,000 to 20,000 clones, around 80% of them singletons. During colonoscopy, one to two rectal pinch biopsies were collected. Sample: gut tissue. The receptors were sampled from a boy aged 5 to 17 who was a control in a study of pediatric ulcerative colitis.

V usage is TRBV5-1 and J usage is TRBJ2-1, with D possibly TRBD1 on 6 matching bases. This CDR3 is 15 amino acids long. V was clipped by 4 bases and J by 4 bases, with 15 bases between them. Germline V gene sequence: CDR1 SGHRS, CDR2 YFSETQ. CDR3 loop: CASSRTVNEYNEQFF. The CDR3 DNA sequence: TGCGCCAGCAGCAGGACAGTTAACGAATACAATGAGCAGTTCTTC.

The J gene is TRBJ2-1, the V gene TRBV7-9, with TRBD2 matching over 11 bases. V gave up 4 bases and J gave up 8 bases; unmatched junction bases: 7. The CDR3 sequence is 15 residues long. The germline CDR1 and CDR2 sequences are SEHNR and FQNEAQ (reference sequence). For the CDR3, the DNA is TGTGCCAGCAGCTCCACTAGCGGGAGTCTTTATGAGCAGTTCTTC. Translating gives CASSSTSGSLYEQFF.